A selection of T cell receptor beta chains follows, all from one sample in a study of T cell responses to AZD1222 COVID-19 vaccine. The method was immunoSEQ multiplex PCR; TCRdb's version includes in-frame clones alone and lacks a portion of them. In the table there are about 140,000 clones, over 65% of which are singletons. The input for sequencing was peripheral blood, taken on day 0 of AZD1222 vaccination. The origin of the receptors is an adult in good health. The CDR3 runs from the conserved cysteine through the conserved F or W. A D gene is named only where the DNA matches it firmly. Only part of the rows carry a size: once, few, many, or a class if the clone is expanded.

j_gene	d_gene	abundance	v_gene	CDR3nt	CDR3aa
TRBJ1-4	TRBD1	.	TRBV6-1	TGTGCCAGCAGTGGAGGACAGGGGGCCCGTTTTTCTAATGAAAAACTGTTTTTT	CASSGGQGARFSNEKLFF
TRBJ2-5	TRBD2	.	TRBV27	TGTGCCAGCAGTTCGGGACTAGTGAAGACCCAGTACTTC	CASSSGLVKTQYF
TRBJ2-1	.	.	TRBV7-3	TGTGCCAGCAGCTTAGTGGCAAGGCCCAATGAGCAGTTCTTC	CASSLVARPNEQFF
TRBJ2-2	TRBD2	few	TRBV19	TGTGCCAGTAGACCCCCGGGACTAGCAAGCACCGGGGAGCTGTTTTTT	CASRPPGLASTGELFF
TRBJ1-6	.	.	TRBV7-6	TGTGCCAGCAGCTTGTCCGGGACACCTAATTCACCCCTCCACTTT	CASSLSGTPNSPLHF
TRBJ1-5	.	.	TRBV5-8	TGTGCCAGCAGCTTGGTACGGTCGAATCAGCCCCAGCATTTT	CASSLVRSNQPQHF
TRBJ1-5	TRBD1	.	TRBV6-5	TGTGCCAGCAGCTCAGGGGGCGGGGCGCATCAGCCCCAGCATTTT	CASSSGGGAHQPQHF
TRBJ1-1	TRBD1	.	TRBV24-1	TGTGCCACCAGTGGGGGGACAGAATATGAAGCTTTCTTT	CATSGGTEYEAFF
TRBJ2-7	.	.	TRBV20-1	TGCAGTGCTAGTGGGGCCGGGGGTACTTACGAGCAGTACTTC	CSASGAGGTYEQYF
TRBJ2-1	.	few	TRBV11-2	TGTGCCAGCAGCCCTCACGGGGTACAGGGACTATACAATGAGCAGTTCTTC	CASSPHGVQGLYNEQFF
TRBJ1-1	.	.	TRBV10-3	TGTGCCATCAGTGAATGGAGGGAAGGCAAGAACACTGAAGCTTTCTTT	CAISEWREGKNTEAFF
TRBJ1-2	TRBD1	.	TRBV12-3/TRBV12-4	TGTGCCAGCAGTTCGGACAGGGGCGGTGGCTACACCTTC	CASSSDRGGGYTF
TRBJ1-5	.	once	TRBV28	TGTGCCAGCAGTTTTCATAGCAATCAGCCCCAGCATTTT	CASSFHSNQPQHF
TRBJ2-6	TRBD1	.	TRBV19	TGTGCCAGTATGGGGGACAGGGGGCGCACTGGGGCCAACGTCCTGACTTTC	CASMGDRGRTGANVLTF
TRBJ2-1	TRBD1	.	TRBV5-1	TGCGCCAGCAGCCTGCCAGGGACAGGGAATGAGCAGTTCTTC	CASSLPGTGNEQFF
TRBJ1-1	.	once	TRBV7-3	TGTGCCAGCAGCTTAGGGGTCGACACTGAAGCTTTCTTT	CASSLGVDTEAFF
TRBJ2-6	TRBD2	.	TRBV19	TGTGCCAGTATTCGATGGGGGGGGAATCCCTCTGGGGCCAACGTCCTGACTTTC	CASIRWGGNPSGANVLTF
TRBJ1-6	.	.	TRBV20-1	TGCAGTGCTAGTATTGACAAGAGCTCCTATAATTCACCCCTCCACTTT	CSASIDKSSYNSPLHF
TRBJ1-2	TRBD1	few	TRBV19	TGTGCCAGTAGTCCCCGGGACAGGGATCGTGGCTACACCTTC	CASSPRDRDRGYTF
TRBJ1-2	.	.	TRBV9	TGTGCCAGCAGCGCCCTGACAGAAACTCGCTACACCTTC	CASSALTETRYTF
TRBJ1-3	.	.	TRBV28	TGTGCCAGCAGTTCTGGTGGGCGAGGTGGGCCTGGAAACACCATATATTTT	CASSSGGRGGPGNTIYF
TRBJ2-7	.	few	TRBV18	TGTGCCAGCTCACCTGGACAGCTCTACGAGCAGTACTTC	CASSPGQLYEQYF
TRBJ2-3	.	.	TRBV5-4	TGTGCCAGCAGCCATCGACAGTCCGGCACAGATACGCAGTATTTT	CASSHRQSGTDTQYF
TRBJ1-4	.	.	TRBV20-1	TGCAGTGCTCGTGGGGGGGTTCGGGATGAAAAACTGTTTTTT	CSARGGVRDEKLFF
TRBJ1-1	TRBD1	.	TRBV3-1/TRBV3-2	TGTGCCAGCAGCCAAGGAGATTACAGGGGAGCTTTCTTT	CASSQGDYRGAFF
TRBJ1-1	.	.	TRBV7-3	TGTGCCAGCAGCTCCCGGCCGAGGACTGAAGCTTTCTTT	CASSSRPRTEAFF
TRBJ1-1	.	.	TRBV7-9	TGTGCCAGCAGCTTAGAAGTTAAGGGAAGAGAAGCTTTCTTT	CASSLEVKGREAFF